This T cell receptor (beta chain) came from a study of OX40 agonist ivuxolimab in advanced cancers. Study-wide background: Ivuxolimab doses were 0.01, 0.1, 0.3, 1.5, 3 or 10 mg/kg every 2 weeks. Males comprised 82.7% of the group, whose mean age was about 60 years (range about 23 to 80). Patients achieving partial responses numbered three: one hepatocellular carcinoma case and two cutaneous melanoma cases.

TCRdb keeps only in-frame clones here, not all; method: immunoSEQ multiplex PCR. Here the sample spans 40,000 to 55,000 clones, about 80% being singletons. The study sampled blood at baseline, cycle 4 day 1, and cycle 7 day 1. This clone was observed a handful of times. CDR1 SGDLS and CDR2 YYNGEE come from the germline V gene. The ends lost 4 bases at V and 0 bases at J; junction bases unmatched: 4. The CDR3 is 15 residues long. The TCR sequence derives from an adult with an advanced solid tumor such as melanoma, head and neck, liver or kidney cancer. The sample was CD4+ or CD8+ T cells sorted from blood, taken in a trial of the OX40 agonist ivuxolimab. The rearrangement joins TRBV9 to TRBJ2-1, with 7 bases matching TRBD2. CDR3 amino acids: CASSRAGSSYNEQFF. The CDR3 nucleotides are TGTGCCAGCAGCCGAGCGGGAAGCTCCTACAATGAGCAGTTCTTC.